A single sample is the source of the 8 T cell receptor beta chains below, sequenced in a study of cytomegalovirus exposure and HLA in healthy donors. It was with 60 Vbeta and 13 Jbeta primers that the PCR ran. Profiling relied on immunoSEQ multiplex PCR, and the TCRdb table lists in-frame clones only, not all of them. The top ten hold 8% to 9.5% of the sample, which has around 110,000 clones, approximately 70% seen once. Source material: PBMCs. These receptors originate from a woman aged 40 to 49 in good health and CMV-seropositive.

The rearrangement joins TRBV7-9 to TRBJ2-7, with D possibly TRBD2 on 6 matching bases. The CDR3 totals 14 residues. Deletions cut 5 bases from V and 1 base from J, with 12 bases between. The germline V gene encodes CDR1 SEHNR and CDR2 FQNEAQ (reference sequence). DNA for the CDR3: TGTGCCAGCAGCCCCAGACTAGATTCCTACGAGCAGTACTTC. Translation: CASSPRLDSYEQYF.

The J gene is TRBJ2-5, the V gene TRBV27; TRBD1 matches 7 bases. CDR3 length: 16 amino acids. The trim removed 0 bases at V and 2 bases at J, leaving 6 bases unmatched. From germline, CDR1 is MNHEY and CDR2 SMNVEV (reference sequence). The CDR3 DNA reads TGTGCCAGCAGTTTATCGTGGGACAGAGAACAAGAGACCCAGTACTTC. Protein: CASSLSWDREQETQYF.

This clone was picked up a small number of times. CDR3 DNA sequence: TGCGCCAGCAGCCAAGACAGGGACGAGCAGTACTTC. Its translation is CASSQDRDEQYF. The chain joins TRBV4-1 to TRBJ2-7, with a weak D call TRBD1 (5 bases). The germline V gene has CDR1 MGHRA and CDR2 YSYEKL. There are 12 residues in the CDR3. V dropped 0 bases and J dropped 5 bases, with 5 bases sitting between them.

The J gene is TRBJ2-7, the V gene TRBV2; 7 bases map to TRBD1. The CDR3 has 14 residues. The germline gives CDR1 SNHLY, CDR2 FYNNEI. The junction had 4 bases not matched to a gene; V was cut back by 3 bases and J by 2 bases. The CDR3 nucleotides are TGTGCCAGCAGTGAGAGGGACAGACCCTACGAGCAGTACTTC. Encoded protein: CASSERDRPYEQYF.

The J gene is TRBJ2-3, the V gene TRBV27; D possibly corresponds to TRBD2 (6 bases). Germline loops: CDR1 MNHEY, CDR2 SMNVEV (reference sequence). V was clipped by 3 bases and J by 0 bases, with 16 bases between them. CDR3 length: 17 residues. CDR3 sequence: CASSFIGTETSTDTQYF. The CDR3, as DNA: TGTGCCAGCAGTTTCATAGGGACTGAGACTAGCACAGATACGCAGTATTTT.

This clone appeared a few times. The DNA is omitted, as the CDR3 cannot be located on it reliably, and the CDR3 follows TCRdb's listing. The V call is TRBV7-3, the J call TRBJ2-1; the tabulated D call, TRBD2, remains unverified against the DNA. Germline V gives CDR1 SGHTA, CDR2 FQGTGA. The CDR3 totals 13 residues, both ends included. The CDR3 is CASSFGAGNEQFF.

This clone was recorded a few times. CDR3 sequence reads: CASSQDVGGSVYEQYF. CDR3 nucleotide sequence: TGCGCCAGCAGCCAAGATGTGGGGGGGTCTGTCTACGAGCAGTACTTC. V and J are TRBV4-3 and TRBJ2-5; TRBD2 aligns across 7 bases. The closer fit of TRBJ2-7 to the DNA end suggests the J call may be wrong. The CDR3 has 16 residues. Germline assignment: CDR1 LGHNA and CDR2 YSLEER.

The J gene is TRBJ2-7, the V gene TRBV13; 12 bases are a match to TRBD2. With V trimmed by 5 bases and J by 2 bases, 4 bases remained unmatched. The CDR3 covers 15 residues. Looked up from germline, CDR1 is PRHDT and CDR2 is FYEKMQ (reference sequence). CDR3 nucleotide sequence: TGTGCCAGCAGCCCCCGGACTAGCGGGGCCTACGAGCAGTACTTC. It encodes CASSPRTSGAYEQYF.